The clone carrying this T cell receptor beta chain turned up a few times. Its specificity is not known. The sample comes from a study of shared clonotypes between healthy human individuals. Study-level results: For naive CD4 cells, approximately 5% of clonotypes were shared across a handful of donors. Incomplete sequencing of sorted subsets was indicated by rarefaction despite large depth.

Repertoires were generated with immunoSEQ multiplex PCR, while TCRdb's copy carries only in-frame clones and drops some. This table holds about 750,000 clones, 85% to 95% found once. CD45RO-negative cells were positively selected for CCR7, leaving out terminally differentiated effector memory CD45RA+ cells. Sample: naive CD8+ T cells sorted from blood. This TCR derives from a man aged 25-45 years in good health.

CDR3 amino acids: CASSSKTSGYEQYF. DNA of the CDR3: TGTGCCAGCAGCTCAAAGACTAGCGGGTACGAGCAGTACTTC. The chain uses TRBV7-9 and TRBJ2-7, with 10 bases aligning to TRBD2. There are 14 residues in the CDR3. Germline CDR1 SEHNR, CDR2 FQNEAQ (reference sequence). J was trimmed by 4 bases and V by 4 bases; bases with no gene match: 4.